The sequence of this T cell receptor (beta chain) was determined in a study of blood T cell repertoires in COVID-19. The protocol was immunoSEQ multiplex PCR, while the TCRdb copy is restricted to in-frame clones and leaves out a portion. The sample shows 130,000 to 150,000 clones, around 87% of them seen only once. V was cut by 1 base and J by 2 bases, with 8 bases left in between. Germline assignment: CDR1 KGHSH and CDR2 LQKENI. The CDR3 has 14 residues. The sample was peripheral blood. The chain combines TRBV18 with TRBJ2-5; possible D gene TRBD1, 6 bases. The receptor was derived from a young man with COVID-19, enrolled during active disease. The DNA of the CDR3 is TGTGCCAGCTCACCACTGGACAGTCAAGAGACCCAGTACTTC. Translation gives CASSPLDSQETQYF. Full variable domain (outside the CDR3, taken from reference TRBV18 and TRBJ2-5): NAGVMQNPRHLVRRRGQEARLRCSPMKGHSHVYWYRQLPEEGLKFMVYLQKENIIDESGMPKERFSAEFPKEGPSILRIQQVVRGDSAAYFCASSPLDSQETQYFGPGTRLLVL.